The next 28 T cell receptor beta chains were all read from a single sample in a study of sequential checkpoint blockade in melanoma. Some clones are missing from TCRdb's copy, which holds only in-frame ones; the method was immunoSEQ multiplex PCR. Of some 40,000 clones listed, roughly 86% are singletons. Treatment described: randomized to nivolumab then ipilimumab (arm A) or the reverse (arm B). Sequencing used CD8+ T cells sorted from blood (inferred from file names), obtained from a patient given nivolumab and ipilimumab in sequence. The source is a human donor with melanoma.

The gene calls are TRBV4-1 and TRBJ2-1; D is possibly TRBD2 (6 bases). Germline CDR1 reads MGHRA; CDR2 reads YSYEKL. The CDR3 is 11 residues long. V was cut by 4 bases and J by 8 bases, with 6 bases left in between. CDR3 DNA sequence: TGCGCCAGCAGCCGGGGGGATGAGCAGTTCTTC. Its protein product is CASSRGDEQFF.

The rearrangement joins TRBV7-9 to TRBJ2-7, with 8 bases that match TRBD2. After removal of 4 bases from V and 4 bases from J, the junction contained 12 bases not matched to a gene. CDR1 is SEHNR, CDR2 FQNEAQ, per germline (reference sequence). The CDR3 is 16 amino acids. Here the CDR3 reads CASSSERTSWGYEQYF. The CDR3, as DNA: TGTGCCAGCAGCTCAGAACGGACTAGCTGGGGATACGAGCAGTACTTC.

This clone was counted a single time. The rearrangement joins TRBV5-6 to TRBJ2-7; D uncertain. The ends were cut back, 1 base at V and 3 bases at J, with 5 bases in the middle. The V gene's germline CDR1 is SGHDT and CDR2 YYEEEE. The CDR3 runs to 12 residues. Here the CDR3 DNA reads TGTGCCAGCAGCTTGCCCGGCTACGAGCAGTACTTC. Amino acid sequence: CASSLPGYEQYF.

J is TRBJ2-2 and V is TRBV7-2; D is unclear. V lost 7 bases and J 8 bases, leaving 23 bases between the germline ends. CDR1 is SGHTA, CDR2 FQGNSA, per germline. The CDR3 extends over 16 amino acids. The CDR3 here is CASNHPPESPSGELFF. The CDR3 DNA reads as TGTGCCAGCAACCACCCCCCGGAGTCCCCATCTGGGGAGCTGTTTTTT. Variable domain in full (rest from reference TRBV7-2 and TRBJ2-2): GAGVSQSPSNKVTEKGKDVELRCDPISGHTALYWYRQSLGQGLEFLIYFQGNSAPDKSGLPSDRFSAERTGGSVSTLTIQRTQQEDSAVYLCASNHPPESPSGELFFGEGSRLTVL.

The chain carries TRBV27 and TRBJ2-7; the match to TRBD1 covers 8 bases. J was trimmed by 0 bases and V by 4 bases; bases with no gene match: 2. The CDR3 is made up of 14 amino acids. Germline CDR1 MNHEY, CDR2 SMNVEV (reference sequence). The CDR3 DNA reads as TGTGCCAGCAGTTACAGGGGGGTCTCCTACGAGCAGTACTTC. This codes for CASSYRGVSYEQYF.

Of note for this clone: Distinct nucleotide sequences in the sample also encode this CDR3. The chain joins TRBV4-1 to TRBJ2-5, with D tentatively TRBD1 (5 bases). CDR1 and CDR2 from the germline V gene are MGHRA and YSYEKL. With 1 base removed from V and 5 bases from J, the gap between germline ends came to 8 bases. The CDR3 spans 13 residues. The CDR3 region has the DNA TGCGCCAGCAGCCAAGTAGGGGTGGAGACCCAGTACTTC. This sequence encodes CASSQVGVETQYF.

The V gene is TRBV7-6, the J gene TRBJ2-3; D may be TRBD2 (6 bases). Trimming took 1 base from V and 0 from J, leaving 11 bases between them. This CDR3 spans 16 amino acids. Per the germline V gene, CDR1 is SGHVS and CDR2 is FNYEAQ. Here the CDR3 reads CASSLGPGGSTDTQYF. The CDR3 DNA is TGTGCCAGCAGCTTAGGGCCCGGGGGTAGCACAGATACGCAGTATTTT.

V and J are TRBV19 and TRBJ2-7; 12 nucleotides line up with TRBD2. Trimming at V came to 7 bases and at J to 2 bases, leaving 3 bases not matched to a gene. Germline CDR1 and CDR2: LNHDA and SQIVND (reference sequence). The CDR3 runs 14 residues. Here the CDR3 DNA reads TGTGCCAGTAAGACTAGCGGGAGTGCCTACGAGCAGTACTTC. This sequence encodes CASKTSGSAYEQYF.

The rearrangement links TRBV7-6 to TRBJ1-2; weak D call: TRBD1 (5 bases). The CDR3 is 17 residues long. CDR1 and CDR2 from the germline V gene are SGHVS and FNYEAQ. Trimming removed 5 bases at V and 0 bases at J, with 19 bases between. The CDR3 nucleotides are TGTGCCAGCAGCCCACTAAATACAGGCTACTCTAACTATGGCTACACCTTC. It specifies CASSPLNTGYSNYGYTF.

This clone was counted a single time. V is TRBV27 and J is TRBJ2-1; D is undetermined. From germline, CDR1 is MNHEY and CDR2 SMNVEV (reference sequence). V lost 6 bases to trimming and J lost 4 bases, with 10 bases between them. This CDR3 spans 13 amino acids. CDR3 protein: CASSPVLYNEQFF. Here the CDR3 DNA reads TGTGCCAGCAGCCCGGTCCTTTACAATGAGCAGTTCTTC.

This chain connects TRBV5-1 to TRBJ2-1, with D maybe TRBD1 (5 bases). V was trimmed by 3 bases and J by 4 bases, leaving 8 bases between them. There are 13 residues in the CDR3. Germline assignment: CDR1 SGHRS and CDR2 YFSETQ. As DNA, the CDR3 is TGCGCCAGCAGCTCCGCAGGGTACAATGAGCAGTTCTTC. It specifies CASSSAGYNEQFF.

The V and J genes are TRBV28 and TRBJ2-7; D is perhaps TRBD1 (6 bases). This CDR3 comprises 13 residues. Germline assignment: CDR1 MDHEN and CDR2 SYDVKM. Trimming left V 5 bases short and J 6 bases short, with 14 bases between. The CDR3 here is CASSEGETAEQYF. CDR3 sequence (DNA): TGTGCCAGCAGTGAGGGGGAGACGGCCGAGCAGTACTTC.

This rearrangement joins TRBV7-6 to TRBJ2-3; D is perhaps TRBD2 (5 bases). The CDR3 sequence is 13 residues long. CDR1 is SGHVS, CDR2 FNYEAQ, per germline. V lost 3 bases and J 5 bases, leaving 9 bases between the germline ends. In DNA, the CDR3 is TGTGCCAGCAGCTTGATCGAGGGAGATACGCAGTATTTT. Translated: CASSLIEGDTQYF.

The chain joins TRBV28 to TRBJ2-1; 7 bases line up with TRBD2. This CDR3 comprises 17 residues. Germline trimming cut 5 bases from V and 7 bases from J; bases unmatched to any gene: 17. Germline CDR1 and CDR2: MDHEN and SYDVKM. The CDR3 reads CASSKPDLRGLKNEQFF. The CDR3, as DNA: TGTGCCAGCAGTAAACCCGACTTGCGGGGGTTGAAAAATGAGCAGTTCTTC.

In this sample, this clone turned up once. The V call is TRBV28, the J call TRBJ2-5, with D unresolved. Germline V gives CDR1 MDHEN, CDR2 SYDVKM. The V and J ends lost 3 bases and 5 bases respectively, with 4 bases between them. The CDR3 runs 11 residues. The CDR3 bases are TGTGCCAGCAGTTTCTTTGAGACCCAGTACTTC. It encodes CASSFFETQYF.

This rearrangement joins TRBV5-1 to TRBJ1-1; D uncertain. The V gene's germline CDR1 is SGHRS and CDR2 YFSETQ. Trimming shortened V by 0 bases and J by 4 bases, and 4 bases separated the two germline ends. This CDR3 contains 12 residues. CDR3 amino acids: CASSLGSTEAFF. CDR3 bases: TGCGCCAGCAGCTTGGGCAGCACTGAAGCTTTCTTT.

The rearrangement uses TRBV11-3 and TRBJ1-1; D might be TRBD1 (5 bases). CDR3 size: 13 residues. Trimming removed 6 bases at V and 4 bases at J, with 12 bases between. Germline V gene sequence: CDR1 SGHNT, CDR2 YENEEA. The CDR3 spells CASSWGAFTEAFF. CDR3 bases: TGTGCCAGCAGTTGGGGCGCGTTCACTGAAGCTTTCTTT.

This chain links TRBV7-8 with TRBJ1-1; TRBD1 is a possible D gene (6 bases). The CDR3 is 16 residues long. Germline CDR1 SGHVS, CDR2 FQNEAQ. The ends were cut back, 4 bases at V and 4 bases at J, with 19 bases in the middle. CDR3 region: CASSSETGLAPTEAFF. DNA of the CDR3: TGTGCCAGCAGCTCGGAAACAGGGCTCGCTCCCACTGAAGCTTTCTTT.

J is TRBJ2-5 and V is TRBV4-2; TRBD2 matches 12 bases. V shed 3 bases and J 1 base; nucleotides not matched to a gene: 12. CDR1 LGHNA and CDR2 YNFKEQ come from the germline V gene. The length of the CDR3 is 19 residues. CDR3 sequence (DNA): TGTGCCAGCAGCCAGGCTATTAGACTAGCGGGGGCGCCCCAAGAGACCCAGTACTTC. The encoded protein is CASSQAIRLAGAPQETQYF.

V gene TRBV27 combines with J gene TRBJ1-5; TRBD1 matches at 7 bases. J gave up 1 base and V 7 bases, and 7 bases lay outside the gene matches. The germline gives CDR1 MNHEY, CDR2 SMNVEV (reference sequence). This CDR3 has 15 amino acids. CDR3 residues: CASKYRGLSNQPQHF. The CDR3, as DNA: TGTGCCAGCAAATACAGGGGATTGAGCAATCAGCCCCAGCATTTT.

The chain links TRBV21-1 to TRBJ2-7; the D call of TRBD2 is as the table states it, not checked on the DNA. TRBV21-1 is a documented pseudogene. This CDR3 is 15 amino acids long. The DNA for the CDR3 is TGTGCCACCACCGGGACTAGCGGGAGCGGCTACGAGCAGTACTTC. Its protein is CATTGTSGSGYEQYF.

The rearrangement joins TRBV27 to TRBJ2-7; D might be TRBD1 (6 bases). Germline-derived CDR1 and CDR2 are MNHEY and SMNVEV (reference sequence). V lost 4 bases and J lost 2, with 15 bases in between. This CDR3 has 15 amino acids. The CDR3 reads CASSSRQVSTYEQYF. DNA for the CDR3: TGTGCCAGCAGTTCCCGACAGGTTTCAACCTACGAGCAGTACTTC.

The rearrangement links TRBV5-1 to TRBJ2-5; TRBD1 agrees at 8 bases. This CDR3 has 15 amino acids. Trimming removed 0 bases from V and 5 bases from J; junction bases left unmatched: 6. Germline loops: CDR1 SGHRS, CDR2 YFSETQ. The CDR3 is CASSLAAGGGETQYF. For the CDR3, the DNA is TGCGCCAGCAGCTTGGCAGCAGGGGGCGGCGAGACCCAGTACTTC.

This clone was counted only a few times. The V gene is TRBV6-1, the J gene TRBJ2-2, with D maybe TRBD1 (5 bases). The CDR3 covers 15 residues. With 1 base removed from V and 4 bases from J, the gap between germline ends came to 10 bases. The germline V gene encodes CDR1 MNHNS and CDR2 SASEGT. The CDR3 coding sequence is TGTGCCAGCAGTGAAGTAGGGGATAGCACCGGGGAGCTGTTTTTT. Translating gives CASSEVGDSTGELFF.

This sequence joins TRBV30 and TRBJ1-5; 7 bases fit TRBD1. CDR3 length equals 14 residues. Germline CDR1 and CDR2: GTSNPN and SVGIG (reference sequence). J lost 7 bases, V lost 3 bases, and 9 bases had no gene match. CDR3 DNA: TGTGCCTGGAGCCCCGGACAGGAGGGACAGCCCCAGCATTTT. Translated: CAWSPGQEGQPQHF.

This clone is medium-sized in the sample. The rearrangement links TRBV6-4 to TRBJ2-2, with 10 bases fitting TRBD1. This CDR3 is built from 13 residues. The V and J ends lost 8 bases and 3 bases, in that order; junction bases with no gene match: 0. Germline CDR1 is MRHNA and CDR2 is SNTAGT. CDR3 nucleotides: TGTGCCAGCGGGACAGGGGACACCGGGGAGCTGTTTTTT. It yields the protein CASGTGDTGELFF.

The rearrangement links TRBV6-4 to TRBJ1-1, with D possibly TRBD1 on 5 matching bases. Germline CDR1 and CDR2: MRHNA and SNTAGT. Trimming stripped 0 bases from V and 11 bases from J, with 13 bases between. The CDR3 covers 13 residues. CDR3 bases: TGTGCCAGCAGTGACTCTGTGGGGGAGGGCGCTTTCTTT. It specifies CASSDSVGEGAFF.

The rearrangement links TRBV5-6 to TRBJ2-7, with D possibly matching TRBD1 (5 bases). CDR1 and CDR2 (germline): SGHDT, YYEEEE. The CDR3 spans 15 residues. Trimming shortened V by 0 bases and J by 2 bases, and 12 bases separated the two germline ends. In DNA form, the CDR3 reads TGTGCCAGCAGCTTGGCCCTTAGGGGTACCTACGAGCAGTACTTC. Translated: CASSLALRGTYEQYF. Combining the CDR3 with reference TRBV5-6 and TRBJ2-7 gives the whole variable domain DAGVTQSPTHLIKTRGQQVTLRCSPKSGHDTVSWYQQALGQGPQFIFQYYEEEERQRGNFPDRFSGHQFPNYSSELNVNALLLGDSALYLCASSLALRGTYEQYFGPGTRLTVT.